Sequencing of this T cell receptor beta chain was carried out in a study of T cell responses to AZD1222 COVID-19 vaccine. Study-wide findings and caveats: At baseline, just 5 or 6 AZD1222 recipients tested seropositive.

Sequenced by immunoSEQ multiplex PCR; TCRdb stores in-frame clones only, minus some. The profile covers over 100,000 clones, with around nine tenths appearing a single time and roughly 2.3% taken by the ten largest. Details on this clone: Its specificity is not known.

Trimming removed 0 bases at V and 0 bases at J, with 11 bases between. CDR1 is SGDLS and CDR2 is YYNGEE in the germline V gene. This CDR3 is built from 16 residues. The sequence was obtained from an adult in good health. Material: peripheral blood, obtained on day 0 of AZD1222 vaccination. This chain links TRBV9 with TRBJ2-3; D possibly corresponds to TRBD2 (5 bases). The CDR3 DNA reads as TGTGCCAGCAGCGTAGGTATAGCGACAAGCACAGATACGCAGTATTTT. Translation gives CASSVGIATSTDTQYF.